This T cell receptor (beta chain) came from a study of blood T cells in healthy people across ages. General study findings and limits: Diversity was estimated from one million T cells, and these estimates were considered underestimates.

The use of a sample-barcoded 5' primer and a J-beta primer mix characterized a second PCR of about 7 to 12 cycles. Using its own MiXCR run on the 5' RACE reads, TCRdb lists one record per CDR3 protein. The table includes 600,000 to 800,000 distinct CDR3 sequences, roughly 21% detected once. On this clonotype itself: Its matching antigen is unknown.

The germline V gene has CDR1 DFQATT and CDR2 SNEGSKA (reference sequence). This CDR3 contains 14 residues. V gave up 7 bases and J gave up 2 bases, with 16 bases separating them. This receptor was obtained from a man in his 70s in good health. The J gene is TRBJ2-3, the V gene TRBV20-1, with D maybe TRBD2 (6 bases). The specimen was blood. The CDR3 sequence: CSVSWRGYTDTQYF. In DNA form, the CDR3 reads TGCAGTGTCTCATGGAGGGGATACACAGATACGCAGTATTTT.